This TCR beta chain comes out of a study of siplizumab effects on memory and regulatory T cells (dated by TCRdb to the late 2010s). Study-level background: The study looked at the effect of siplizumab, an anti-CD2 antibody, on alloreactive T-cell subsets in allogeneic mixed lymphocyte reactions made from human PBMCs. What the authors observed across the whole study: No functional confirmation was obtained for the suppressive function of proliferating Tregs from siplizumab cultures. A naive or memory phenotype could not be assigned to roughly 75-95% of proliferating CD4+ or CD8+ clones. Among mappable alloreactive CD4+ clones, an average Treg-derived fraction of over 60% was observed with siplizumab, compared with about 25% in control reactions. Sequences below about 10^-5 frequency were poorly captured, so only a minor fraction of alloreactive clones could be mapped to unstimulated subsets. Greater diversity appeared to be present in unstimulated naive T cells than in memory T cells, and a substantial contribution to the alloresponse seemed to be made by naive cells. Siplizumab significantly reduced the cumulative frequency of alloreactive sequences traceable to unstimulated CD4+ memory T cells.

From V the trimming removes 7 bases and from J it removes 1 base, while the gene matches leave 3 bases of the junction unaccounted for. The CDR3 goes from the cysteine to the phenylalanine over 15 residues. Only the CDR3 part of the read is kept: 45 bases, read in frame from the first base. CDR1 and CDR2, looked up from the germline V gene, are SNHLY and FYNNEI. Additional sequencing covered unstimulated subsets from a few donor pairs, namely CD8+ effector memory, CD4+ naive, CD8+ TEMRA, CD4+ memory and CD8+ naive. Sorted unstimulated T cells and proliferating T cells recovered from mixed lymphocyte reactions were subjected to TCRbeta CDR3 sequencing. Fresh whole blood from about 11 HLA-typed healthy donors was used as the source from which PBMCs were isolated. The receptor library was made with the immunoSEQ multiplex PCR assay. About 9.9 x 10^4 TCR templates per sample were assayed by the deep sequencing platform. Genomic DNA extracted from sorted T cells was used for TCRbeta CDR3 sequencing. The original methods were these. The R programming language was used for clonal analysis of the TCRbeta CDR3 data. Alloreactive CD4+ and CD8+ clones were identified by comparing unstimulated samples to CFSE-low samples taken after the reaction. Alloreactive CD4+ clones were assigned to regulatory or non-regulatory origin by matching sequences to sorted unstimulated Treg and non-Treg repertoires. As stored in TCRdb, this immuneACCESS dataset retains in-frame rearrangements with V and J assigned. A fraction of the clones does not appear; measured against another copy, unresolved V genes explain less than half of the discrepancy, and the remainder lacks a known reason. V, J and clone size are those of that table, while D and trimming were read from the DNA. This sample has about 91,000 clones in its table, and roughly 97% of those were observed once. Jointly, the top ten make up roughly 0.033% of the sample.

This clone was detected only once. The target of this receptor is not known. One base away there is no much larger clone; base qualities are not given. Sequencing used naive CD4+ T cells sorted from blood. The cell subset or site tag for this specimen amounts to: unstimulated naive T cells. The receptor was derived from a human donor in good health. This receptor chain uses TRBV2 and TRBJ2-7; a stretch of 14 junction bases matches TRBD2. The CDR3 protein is CASTRTSGGSYEQYF. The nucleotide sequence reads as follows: TGTGCCAGCACTAGGACTAGCGGGGGGTCCTACGAGCAGTACTTC.